What follows are 7 T cell receptor beta chains derived from one specimen sequenced in a study of T-cell memory formation after mild COVID-19. One entry per CDR3 protein, called by TCRdb with MiXCR from the 5' RACE reads. The repertoire holds 350,000 to 500,000 distinct CDR3 sequences, with under 20% as singletons. The specimen sequenced was PBMCs or a T cell subset sorted from them (not recorded which). Source of these receptors: a man aged 18 to 29 who had mild COVID-19 (a few samples of this study predate the infection). Cell type and time point are not known.

This clonotype showed up just a few times. The gene calls are TRBV7-2 and TRBJ1-1, with D possibly TRBD1 on 5 matching bases. Germline V gives CDR1 SGHTA, CDR2 FQGNSA. The CDR3 extends over 11 amino acids. V was shortened by 4 bases and J by 8 bases, with 8 bases between the two germline ends. This CDR3 reads CASSSGHEAFF. In DNA, the CDR3 is TGTGCCAGCAGCTCAGGACACGAAGCTTTCTTT.

The V and J genes are TRBV6-2 or TRBV6-3 and TRBJ2-3; 7 positions agree with TRBD1. V shed 7 bases and J 3 bases; nucleotides not matched to a gene: 4. CDR3 length equals 13 residues. Germline V lookup: CDR1 MNHEY, CDR2 SVGEGT. The CDR3: CASTGGDTDTQYF. DNA of the CDR3: TGTGCCAGCACAGGGGGAGATACAGATACGCAGTATTTT.

Only a few counts were recorded for this clonotype. The V and J genes are TRBV7-8 and TRBJ2-1, with TRBD2 identical over 8 bases. CDR1 and CDR2 from the germline V gene are SGHVS and FQNEAQ. The CDR3 consists of 14 residues. V trimming: 5 bases; J trimming: 10 bases; junction bases outside the gene matches: 10. Written as DNA, the CDR3 is TGTGCCAGCAGCCCACGGACTAGCTCCAAGGAGCAGTTCTTC. It codes for CASSPRTSSKEQFF.

This clonotype appeared a few times. The chain joins TRBV7-9 to TRBJ2-7; D gene uncertain. The V and J ends lost 5 bases and 4 bases respectively, with 6 bases between them. The CDR3 totals 11 residues. Germline CDR1 and CDR2: SEHNR and FQNEAQ (reference sequence). For the CDR3, the DNA is TGTGCCAGCAGCCAGATGTACGAGCAGTACGTC. Translating it yields CASSQMYEQYV.

This sequence joins TRBV2 and TRBJ1-5; TRBD1 aligns across 8 bases. The V gene end was trimmed by 4 bases and the J gene end by 5 bases; junction bases not matched to a gene: 10. In germline, CDR1 is SNHLY, CDR2 FYNNEI. The CDR3 contains 16 residues. CDR3 sequence (DNA): TGTGCCAGCAGTGGACAGGGGACCCGGAGCGATCAGCCCCAGCATTTT. The encoded protein is CASSGQGTRSDQPQHF. The variable domain in full, with the rest retrieved from reference TRBV2 and TRBJ1-5, is EPEVTQTPSHQVTQMGQEVILRCVPISNHLYFYWYRQILGQKVEFLVSFYNNEISEKSEIFDDQFSVERPDGSNFTLKIRSTKLEDSAMYFCASSGQGTRSDQPQHFGDGTRLSIL.

This clonotype was observed at least ten times. The chain employs TRBV19 and TRBJ2-3; 8 bases match TRBD1. Per the germline V gene, CDR1 is LNHDA and CDR2 is SQIVND (reference sequence). The CDR3 consists of 15 residues. V trimming: 5 bases; J trimming: 2 bases; junction bases outside the gene matches: 6. Here the CDR3 reads CASSEGQGATDTQYF. CDR3 bases: TGTGCCAGTAGTGAGGGGCAGGGGGCCACAGATACGCAGTATTTT.

In this sample, this clonotype turned up many times. The chain combines TRBV7-2 with TRBJ1-2, with a weak D call TRBD1 (5 bases). Deletions cut 6 bases from V and 0 bases from J, with 14 bases between. Germline lookup yields CDR1 SGHTA and CDR2 FQGNSA. The CDR3 totals 15 residues. The CDR3 DNA follows: TGTGCCAGCAGACCCGCTGGGGCAGCTAACTATGGCTACACCTTC. Protein: CASRPAGAANYGYTF.